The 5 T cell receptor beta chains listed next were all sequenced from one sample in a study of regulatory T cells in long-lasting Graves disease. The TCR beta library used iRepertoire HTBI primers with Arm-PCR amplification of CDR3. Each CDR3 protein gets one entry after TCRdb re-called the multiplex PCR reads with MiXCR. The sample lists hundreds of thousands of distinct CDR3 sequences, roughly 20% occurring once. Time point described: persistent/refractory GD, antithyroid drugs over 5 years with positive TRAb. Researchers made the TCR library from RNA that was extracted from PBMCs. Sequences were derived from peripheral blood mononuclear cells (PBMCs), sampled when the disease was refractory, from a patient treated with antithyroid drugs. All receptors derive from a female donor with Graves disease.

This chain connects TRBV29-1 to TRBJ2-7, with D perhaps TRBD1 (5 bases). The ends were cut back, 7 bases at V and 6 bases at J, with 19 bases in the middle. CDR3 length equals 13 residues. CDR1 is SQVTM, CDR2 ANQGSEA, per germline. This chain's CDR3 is CSALDNMVGEQYF. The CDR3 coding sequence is TGCAGCGCGCTGGACAACATGGTTGGCGAGCAGTACTTC.

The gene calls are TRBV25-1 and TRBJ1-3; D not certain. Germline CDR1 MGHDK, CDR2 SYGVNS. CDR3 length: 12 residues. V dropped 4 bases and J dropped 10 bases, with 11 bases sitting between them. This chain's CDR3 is CASSANRETIYF. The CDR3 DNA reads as TGTGCCAGCAGTGCTAATCGAGAAACCATATATTTT.

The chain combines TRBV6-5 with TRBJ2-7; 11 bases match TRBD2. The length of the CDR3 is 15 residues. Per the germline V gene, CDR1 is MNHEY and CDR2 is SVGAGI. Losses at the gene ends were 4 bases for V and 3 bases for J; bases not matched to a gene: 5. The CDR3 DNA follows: TGTGCCAGCAGTTCCCTGACTAGCGGGAACTACGAGCAGTACTTC. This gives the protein CASSSLTSGNYEQYF.

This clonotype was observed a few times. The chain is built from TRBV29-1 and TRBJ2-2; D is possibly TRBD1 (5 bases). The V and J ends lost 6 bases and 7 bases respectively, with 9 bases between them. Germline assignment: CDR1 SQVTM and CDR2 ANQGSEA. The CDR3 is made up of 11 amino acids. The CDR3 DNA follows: TGCAGCGTCCCAGGGAACGGGGAGCTGTTTTTT. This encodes CSVPGNGELFF.

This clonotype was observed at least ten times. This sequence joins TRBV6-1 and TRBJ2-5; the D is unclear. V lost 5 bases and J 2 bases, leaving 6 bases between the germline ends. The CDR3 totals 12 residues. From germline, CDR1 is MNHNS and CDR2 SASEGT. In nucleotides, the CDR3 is TGTGCCAGCAGTAATTCACAAGAGACCCAGTACTTC. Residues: CASSNSQETQYF.